This TCR beta chain was obtained from a study of T cell responses to AZD1222 COVID-19 vaccine. Clones were read by immunoSEQ multiplex PCR, and TCRdb kept only the in-frame ones, dropping some. The sample shows under 130,000 clones, about 95% of them seen only once. V lost 6 bases, J lost 6 bases, and 18 bases lay in between. This CDR3 region has 15 residues. CDR1 LNHDA and CDR2 SQIVND come from the germline V gene (reference sequence). The specimen was peripheral blood, collected on day 0 of AZD1222 vaccination. The gene calls are TRBV19 and TRBJ1-5, with TRBD1 as a possible D gene (5 bases). This clonotype was sampled from an adult in good health. The CDR3 region is CASSLGGVGGQPQHF. CDR3 in DNA: TGTGCCAGTAGCCTTGGGGGAGTGGGGGGTCAGCCCCAGCATTTT.